The clone carrying this T cell receptor (beta chain) came up a few times. These data belong to a study of blood T cell repertoires in COVID-19. About the study: Spain, Italy and the United States supplied samples that represented acute and convalescent COVID-19.

This CDR3 has 14 amino acids. Trimming took 4 bases from V and 8 from J, leaving 15 bases between them. Germline V gene data show CDR1 as MDHEN and CDR2 as SYDVKM. Sequencing used immunoSEQ multiplex PCR; TCRdb keeps in-frame clones, though not all of them. The table includes about 300,000 clones, over 75% detected once. The sequencing input was peripheral blood. The source of this sequence is a human donor in a cohort sampled during active COVID-19. The rearrangement joins TRBV28 to TRBJ2-4; TRBD1 might be the D (6 bases). CDR3 coding DNA: TGTGCCAGCAGTTCTTGGACAGAAGAGGACATTCAGTACTTC. It codes for CASSSWTEEDIQYF.